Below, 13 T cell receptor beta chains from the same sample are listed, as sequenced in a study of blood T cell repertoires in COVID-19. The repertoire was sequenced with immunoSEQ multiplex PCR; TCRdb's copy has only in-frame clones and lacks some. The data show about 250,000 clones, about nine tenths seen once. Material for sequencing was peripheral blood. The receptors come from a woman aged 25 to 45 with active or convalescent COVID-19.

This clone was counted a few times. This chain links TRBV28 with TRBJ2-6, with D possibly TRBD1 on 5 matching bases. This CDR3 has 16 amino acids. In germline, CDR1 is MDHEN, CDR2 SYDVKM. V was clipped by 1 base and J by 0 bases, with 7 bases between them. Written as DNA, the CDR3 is TGTGCCAGCAGTTTATCTCAGGGCTCTGGGGCCAACGTCCTGACTTTC. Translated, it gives CASSLSQGSGANVLTF.

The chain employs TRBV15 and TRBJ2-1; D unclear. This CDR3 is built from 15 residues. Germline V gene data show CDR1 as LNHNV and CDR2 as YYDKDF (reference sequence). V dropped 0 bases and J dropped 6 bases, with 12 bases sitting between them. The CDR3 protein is CATSRDGQPFNEQFF. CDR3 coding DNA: TGTGCCACCAGCAGAGATGGGCAGCCTTTCAATGAGCAGTTCTTC. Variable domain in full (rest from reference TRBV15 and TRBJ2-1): DAMVIQNPRYQVTQFGKPVTLSCSQTLNHNVMYWYQQKSSQAPKLLFHYYDKDFNNEADTPDNFQSRRPNTSFCFLDIRSPGLGDTAMYLCATSRDGQPFNEQFFGPGTRLTVL.

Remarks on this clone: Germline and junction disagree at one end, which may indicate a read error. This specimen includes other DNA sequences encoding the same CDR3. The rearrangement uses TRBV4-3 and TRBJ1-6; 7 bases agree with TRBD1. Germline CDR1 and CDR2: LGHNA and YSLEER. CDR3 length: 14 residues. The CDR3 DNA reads TGCGCCAGCAGCCAGACAGGGACAAATTCGCCCCTCCACTTT. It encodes CASSQTGTNSPLHF.

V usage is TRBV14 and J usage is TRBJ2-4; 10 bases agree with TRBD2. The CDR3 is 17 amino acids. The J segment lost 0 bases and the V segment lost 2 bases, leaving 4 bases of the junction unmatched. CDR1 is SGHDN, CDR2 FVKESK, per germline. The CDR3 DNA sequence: TGTGCCAGCAGCCAATTCGGACTAGCGGTAGCCAAAAACATTCAGTACTTC. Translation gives CASSQFGLAVAKNIQYF.

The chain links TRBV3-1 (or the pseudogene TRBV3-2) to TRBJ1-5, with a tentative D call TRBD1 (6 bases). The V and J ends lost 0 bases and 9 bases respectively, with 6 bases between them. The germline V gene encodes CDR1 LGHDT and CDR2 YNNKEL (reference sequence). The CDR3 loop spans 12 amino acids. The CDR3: CASSQEGGPQHF. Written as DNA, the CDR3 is TGTGCCAGCAGCCAAGAAGGGGGGCCCCAGCATTTT.

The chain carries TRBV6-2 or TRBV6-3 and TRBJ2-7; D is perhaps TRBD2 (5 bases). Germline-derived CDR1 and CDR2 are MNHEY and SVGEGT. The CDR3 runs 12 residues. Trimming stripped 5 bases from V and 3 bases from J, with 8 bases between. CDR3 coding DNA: TGTGCCAGCAGTGGTCGGGACTACGAGCAGTACTTC. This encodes CASSGRDYEQYF.

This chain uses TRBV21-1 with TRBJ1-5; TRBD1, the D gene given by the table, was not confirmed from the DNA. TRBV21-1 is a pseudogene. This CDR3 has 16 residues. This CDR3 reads CASSGSTETGSEPQHF. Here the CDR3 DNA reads TGTGCCAGCAGCGGCAGCACCGAGACAGGTTCGGAGCCCCAGCATTTT.

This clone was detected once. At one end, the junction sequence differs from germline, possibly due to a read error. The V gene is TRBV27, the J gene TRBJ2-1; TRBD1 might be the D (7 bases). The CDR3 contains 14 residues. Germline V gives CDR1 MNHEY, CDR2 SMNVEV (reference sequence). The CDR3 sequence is CASRRDTGVQAQIF. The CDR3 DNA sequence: TGTGCCAGCAGGCGGGATACAGGGGTACAAGCCCAGATCTTC.

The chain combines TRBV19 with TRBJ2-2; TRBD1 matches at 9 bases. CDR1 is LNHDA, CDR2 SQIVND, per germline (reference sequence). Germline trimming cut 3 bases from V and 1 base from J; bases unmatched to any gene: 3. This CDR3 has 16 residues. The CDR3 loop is CASSIRTGVNTGELFF. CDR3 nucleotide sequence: TGTGCCAGTAGTATTAGGACAGGGGTGAACACCGGGGAGCTGTTTTTT.

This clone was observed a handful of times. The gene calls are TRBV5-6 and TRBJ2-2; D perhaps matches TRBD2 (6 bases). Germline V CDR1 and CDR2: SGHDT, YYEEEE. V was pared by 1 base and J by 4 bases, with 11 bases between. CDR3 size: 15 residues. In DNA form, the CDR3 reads TGTGCCAGCAGCTTGTGGGCGGGGTCCACCGGGGAGCTGTTTTTT. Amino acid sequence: CASSLWAGSTGELFF.

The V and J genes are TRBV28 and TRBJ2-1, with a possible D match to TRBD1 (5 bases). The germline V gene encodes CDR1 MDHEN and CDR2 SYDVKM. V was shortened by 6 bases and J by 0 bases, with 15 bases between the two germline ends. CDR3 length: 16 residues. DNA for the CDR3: TGTGCCAGCAGAGGGGAATACTCTAACTCCTACAATGAGCAGTTCTTC. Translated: CASRGEYSNSYNEQFF.

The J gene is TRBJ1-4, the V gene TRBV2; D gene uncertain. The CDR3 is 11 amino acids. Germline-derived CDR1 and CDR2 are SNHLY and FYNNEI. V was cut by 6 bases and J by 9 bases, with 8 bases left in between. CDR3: CASRQDKKLFF. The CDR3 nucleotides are TGTGCCAGCAGGCAGGATAAAAAACTGTTTTTT.

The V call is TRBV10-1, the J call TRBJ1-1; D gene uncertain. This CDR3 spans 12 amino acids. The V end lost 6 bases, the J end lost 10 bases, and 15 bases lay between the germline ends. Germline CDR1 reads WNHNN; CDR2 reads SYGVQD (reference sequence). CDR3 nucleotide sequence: TGCGCCAGCAGACTATTACACCAAGGAGCTTTCTTT. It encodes CASRLLHQGAFF.